Below, 14 T cell receptor beta chains from the same sample are listed, as sequenced in a study of response to subunit inactivated influenza vaccine. In TCRdb, the RT-PCR reads were re-called with MiXCR into one record per CDR3 protein. Among around 500,000 distinct CDR3 sequences listed, 11% were seen once. The sample consisted of PBMCs from blood, taken about 6 weeks after vaccination. The receptors were sampled from a man aged 50 or older who received an inactivated influenza vaccine.

This clonotype was counted many times. The chain is built from TRBV29-1 and TRBJ2-7; no definite D call. The length of the CDR3 is 12 residues. V shed 5 bases and J shed 2 bases, with 10 bases lying between them. Germline V CDR1 and CDR2: SQVTM, ANQGSEA. CDR3 nucleotides: TGCAGCGTTTCGACGGTGACCTACGAGCAGTACTTC. Its translation: CSVSTVTYEQYF.

This clonotype has ten or more counts. The V gene is TRBV7-9, the J gene TRBJ2-5, with unresolved D. CDR1 SEHNR and CDR2 FQNEAQ come from the germline V gene (reference sequence). The CDR3 runs to 13 residues. Trimming shortened V by 4 bases and J by 1 base, and 7 bases separated the two germline ends. This CDR3 reads CASSSPLQETQYF. The DNA of the CDR3 is TGTGCCAGCAGCTCCCCCCTCCAAGAGACCCAGTACTTC. Using reference TRBV7-9 and TRBJ2-5 for the parts outside the CDR3, the full variable domain is DTGVSQNPRHKITKRGQNVTFRCDPISEHNRLYWYRQTLGQGPEFLTYFQNEAQLEKSRLLSDRFSAERPKGSFSTLEIQRTEQGDSAMYLCASSSPLQETQYFGPGTRLLVL.

Written as DNA, the CDR3 is TGTGCCTGGAGTGAGACAGGGTGGCTTCTGGAGCAGTTCTTC. This codes for CAWSETGWLLEQFF. This rearrangement joins TRBV30 to TRBJ2-1; TRBD1 matches at 7 bases. CDR3 length: 14 residues. Trimming cost V 1 base and J 10 bases; bases outside gene matches: 10. CDR1 and CDR2 from the germline V gene are GTSNPN and SVGIG (reference sequence).

This chain uses TRBV12-3 or TRBV12-4 with TRBJ2-6; TRBD1 aligns across 8 bases. Unmatched junction bases numbered 9, after V lost 8 bases and J lost 0 bases. This CDR3 contains 17 residues. The CDR3 region has the DNA TGTGCCAGCTATACGAGACAGGGGCTCTCTGGGGCCAACGTCCTGACTTTC. Encoded protein: CASYTRQGLSGANVLTF.

The chain couples TRBV24-1 to TRBJ1-2; the match to TRBD1 covers 7 bases. V lost 4 bases and J lost 2; bases outside the gene matches: 0. The CDR3 loop spans 13 amino acids. CDR1 and CDR2 from the germline V gene are KGHDR and SFDVKD. The CDR3 sequence is CATSDRGNYGYTF. The CDR3 bases are TGTGCCACCAGTGACAGGGGGAACTATGGCTACACCTTC.

Many counts were recorded for this clonotype. This chain uses TRBV12-3 or TRBV12-4 with TRBJ2-7, with 10 bases matching TRBD1. V dropped 7 bases and J dropped 2; count of bases not matched to a gene: 8. The CDR3 contains 15 residues. In nucleotides, the CDR3 is TGTGCCAGCAAACAGGGACAGGGGTTTACCTACGAGCAGTACTTC. Its protein is CASKQGQGFTYEQYF.

This clonotype was detected a few times. V usage is TRBV18 and J usage is TRBJ1-4; D remains unclear. The CDR3 totals 12 residues. The V gene's germline CDR1 is KGHSH and CDR2 LQKENI. Trimming took 5 bases from V and 8 from J, leaving 9 bases between them. The CDR3 nucleotides read TGTGCCAGCTCATCTCTAACGGAAAAACTGTTTTTT. Translating it yields CASSSLTEKLFF.

This clonotype was recorded at least ten times. The chain joins TRBV10-3 to TRBJ2-2; TRBD1 matches 12 bases. The V segment lost 9 bases and the J segment 7 bases; nucleotides outside the gene matches: 3. The CDR3 is made up of 13 amino acids. Germline V CDR1 and CDR2: ENHRY, SYGVKD. The CDR3 loop is CAIGTGGDGELFF. DNA of the CDR3: TGTGCCATTGGGACAGGGGGCGACGGGGAGCTGTTTTTT.

This clonotype was observed a handful of times. The chain combines TRBV6-2 or TRBV6-3 with TRBJ1-2; unclear D gene. With 7 bases removed from V and 4 bases from J, the gap between germline ends came to 13 bases. CDR1 is MNHEY and CDR2 is SVGEGT in the germline V gene. CDR3 size: 13 residues. The CDR3 loop is CASTVGPAYGYTF. Written as DNA, the CDR3 is TGTGCCAGCACCGTCGGGCCCGCCTATGGCTACACCTTC.

This clonotype occurred a few times. The rearrangement joins TRBV5-1 to TRBJ2-1; TRBD2 matches 11 bases. J was trimmed by 6 bases and V by 5 bases; bases with no gene match: 4. The CDR3 spans 14 residues. CDR1 and CDR2 (germline): SGHRS, YFSETQ. As DNA, the CDR3 is TGCGCCAGCAGAATCACTAGCGGGAGCAATGAGCAGTTCTTC. Translation gives CASRITSGSNEQFF.

The rearrangement uses TRBV29-1 and TRBJ2-1; 10 nucleotides align to TRBD1. The CDR3 consists of 13 residues. Germline V gene data show CDR1 as SQVTM and CDR2 as ANQGSEA. V dropped 4 bases and J dropped 7; count of bases not matched to a gene: 4. CDR3 sequence: CSVGDRGMNEQFF. Written as DNA, the CDR3 is TGCAGCGTTGGGGACAGGGGTATGAATGAGCAGTTCTTC.

This chain links TRBV20-1 with TRBJ1-4, with D possibly TRBD1 on 6 matching bases. There are 15 residues in the CDR3. Germline loops: CDR1 DFQATT, CDR2 SNEGSKA (reference sequence). V shed 2 bases and J shed 3 bases, with 13 bases lying between them. The CDR3 DNA reads TGCAGTGCTAGATTATTTGGGGGGCCTAATGAAAAACTGTTTTTT. It is translated as CSARLFGGPNEKLFF.

The rearrangement joins TRBV11-3 to TRBJ2-2; D gene uncertain. Trimming removed 5 bases at V and 6 bases at J, with 13 bases between. CDR1 SGHNT and CDR2 YENEEA come from the germline V gene. The CDR3 consists of 14 residues. The CDR3 sequence is CASSLGRSAGELFF. The CDR3 DNA sequence: TGTGCCAGCAGCCTCGGACGTTCCGCCGGGGAGCTGTTTTTT.

A few counts support this clonotype. The V gene is TRBV5-1, the J gene TRBJ2-7; D is ambiguous. Germline-derived CDR1 and CDR2 are SGHRS and YFSETQ. There are 12 residues in the CDR3. Trimming left V 5 bases short and J 7 bases short, with 13 bases between. CDR3 nucleotide sequence: TGCGCCAGCAGTCGATCATTCAGAGAGCAGTACTTC. It codes for CASSRSFREQYF. The full variable domain, in which reference TRBV5-1 and TRBJ2-7 provide the parts outside the CDR3, is KAGVTQTPRYLIKTRGQQVTLSCSPISGHRSVSWYQQTPGQGLQFLFEYFSETQRNKGNFPGRFSGRQFSNSRSEMNVSTLELGDSALYLCASSRSFREQYFGPGTRLTVT.